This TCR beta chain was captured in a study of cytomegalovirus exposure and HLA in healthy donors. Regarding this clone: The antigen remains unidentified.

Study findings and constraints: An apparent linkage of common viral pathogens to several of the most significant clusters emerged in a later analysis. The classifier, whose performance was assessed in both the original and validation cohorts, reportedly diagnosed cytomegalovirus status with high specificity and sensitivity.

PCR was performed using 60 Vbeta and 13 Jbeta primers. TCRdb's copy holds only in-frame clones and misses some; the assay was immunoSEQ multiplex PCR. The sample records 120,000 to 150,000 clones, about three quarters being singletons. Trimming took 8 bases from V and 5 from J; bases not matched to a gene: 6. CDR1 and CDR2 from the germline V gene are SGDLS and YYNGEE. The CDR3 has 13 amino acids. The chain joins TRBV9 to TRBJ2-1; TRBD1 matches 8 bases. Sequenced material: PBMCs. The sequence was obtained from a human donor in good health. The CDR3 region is CASRGTGDNEQFF. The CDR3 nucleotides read TGTGCCAGTCGCGGGACAGGCGACAATGAGCAGTTCTTC.